Listed here are 14 T cell receptor beta chains from one sample, sequenced in a study of OX40 agonist ivuxolimab in advanced cancers. Here immunoSEQ multiplex PCR was the method, and the copy in TCRdb shows in-frame clones only, minus some. Of roughly 61,000 clones listed, approximately 89% are singletons. The specimen was CD4+ or CD8+ T cells sorted from blood, collected in a trial of the OX40 agonist ivuxolimab. The receptors were sampled from an adult with an advanced solid tumor such as melanoma, head and neck, liver or kidney cancer.

The chain has TRBV6-4 and TRBJ2-1; D is undetermined. The CDR3 contains 15 residues. V was pared by 6 bases and J by 2 bases, with 14 bases between. Germline lookup yields CDR1 MRHNA and CDR2 SNTAGT. The CDR3 DNA follows: TGTGCCAGCAGGCTACTTCCCTTAACCTACAATGAGCAGTTCTTC. Translated, it gives CASRLLPLTYNEQFF.

V is TRBV7-6 and J is TRBJ2-1; the match to TRBD2 covers 13 bases. Germline V lookup: CDR1 SGHVS, CDR2 FNYEAQ. CDR3 length equals 18 residues. J lost 4 bases, V lost 2 bases, and 8 bases had no gene match. The CDR3 region is CASSLTTGTSGEYNEQFF. CDR3 sequence (DNA): TGTGCCAGCAGCTTAACCACAGGGACTAGCGGGGAATACAATGAGCAGTTCTTC.

In nucleotides, the CDR3 is TGTGCCAGCAGCTTATACAGCGGGGTGTTAGCTAATGAAAAACTGTTTTTT. It yields the protein CASSLYSGVLANEKLFF. The chain has TRBV11-2 and TRBJ1-4; D unclear. Trimming removed 2 bases from V and 3 bases from J, with 16 bases in between. Germline CDR1 is SGHAT and CDR2 is FQNNGV. This CDR3 comprises 17 residues.

The CDR3: CATRERSGTGELFF. The CDR3 coding sequence is TGTGCCACCCGAGAGCGGAGTGGGACCGGGGAGCTGTTTTTT. The chain employs TRBV15 and TRBJ2-2; a weak D match, TRBD2 (5 bases). Trimming removed 8 bases at V and 5 bases at J, with 15 bases between. The germline V gene encodes CDR1 LNHNV and CDR2 YYDKDF (reference sequence). The CDR3 has 14 amino acids.

In this sample, this clone turned up many times. The V gene is TRBV5-6, the J gene TRBJ1-1; D might be TRBD1 (6 bases). This CDR3 is built from 14 residues. V lost 5 bases, J lost 2 bases, and 13 bases lay in between. Germline CDR1 is SGHDT and CDR2 is YYEEEE. Here the CDR3 DNA reads TGTGCCAGCAGTGTGAGGGACACCAACACTGAAGCTTTCTTT. Amino acid sequence: CASSVRDTNTEAFF. The complete variable domain, with remaining parts taken from reference TRBV5-6 and TRBJ1-1, reads DAGVTQSPTHLIKTRGQQVTLRCSPKSGHDTVSWYQQALGQGPQFIFQYYEEEERQRGNFPDRFSGHQFPNYSSELNVNALLLGDSALYLCASSVRDTNTEAFFGQGTRLTVV.

The chain combines TRBV10-2 with TRBJ2-4, with unresolved D. The CDR3 sequence is 14 residues long. Germline CDR1 is WSHSY and CDR2 is SAAADI. Between the trimmed V and J ends, which lost 3 bases and 0 bases, there was a span of 6 bases. CDR3 DNA: TGCGCCAGCAGTGAACCTGTAGCCAAAAACATTCAGTACTTC. Its protein is CASSEPVAKNIQYF.

By share of the sample, this clone is medium-sized (0.01 to 0.1%). This chain joins TRBV6-1 and TRBJ1-5; no firm D call. Germline CDR1 is MNHNS and CDR2 is SASEGT. V was pared by 3 bases and J by 2 bases, with 8 bases between. The length of the CDR3 is 14 residues. CDR3 bases: TGTGCCAGCAGTGATACCCGGGGCAATCAGCCCCAGCATTTT. Its translation is CASSDTRGNQPQHF.

The rearrangement links TRBV6-5 to TRBJ2-3; D is undetermined. Germline V lookup: CDR1 MNHEY, CDR2 SVGAGI. The CDR3 spans 14 residues. The V end was cut by 0 bases, the J end by 2 bases, with 6 bases between. This chain's CDR3 is CASSYSRVTDTQYF. Here the CDR3 DNA reads TGTGCCAGCAGTTACTCTCGGGTCACAGATACGCAGTATTTT.

The chain is built from TRBV2 and TRBJ1-5; 9 bases are a match to TRBD1. CDR1 is SNHLY, CDR2 FYNNEI, per germline. Germline trimming cut 5 bases from V and 5 bases from J; bases unmatched to any gene: 19. The length of the CDR3 is 19 residues. CDR3: CASSTRTGDGMYLHQPQHF. CDR3 in DNA: TGTGCCAGCAGTACCCGGACAGGGGATGGGATGTACCTCCATCAGCCCCAGCATTTT.

J is TRBJ2-7 and V is TRBV6-1; 7 bases map to TRBD1. This CDR3 has 14 amino acids. With V trimmed by 11 bases and J by 5 bases, 15 bases remained unmatched. CDR1 and CDR2 (germline): MNHNS, SASEGT. CDR3: CAGSLTGKGNEQYF. The DNA of the CDR3 is TGTGCCGGGAGCTTGACAGGGAAGGGCAACGAGCAGTACTTC.

This sequence joins TRBV7-2 and TRBJ2-1; D is ambiguous. Trimming shortened V by 3 bases and J by 0 bases, and 15 bases separated the two germline ends. This CDR3 has 17 residues. Germline V CDR1 and CDR2: SGHTA, FQGNSA. The CDR3 is CASSFPLGTSSYNEQFF. The CDR3 region has the DNA TGTGCCAGCAGCTTCCCCCTAGGTACATCCTCCTACAATGAGCAGTTCTTC.

This clone was detected once. The V gene is TRBV9, the J gene TRBJ2-3, with TRBD2 matching over 16 bases. CDR1 SGDLS and CDR2 YYNGEE come from the germline V gene. V was clipped by 4 bases and J by 15 bases; unmatched bases: 8. The CDR3 length is 14 residues. The CDR3: CASSFGTSGGATYF. In nucleotides, the CDR3 is TGTGCCAGCAGCTTCGGGACTAGCGGGGGGGCAACTTATTTT.

The V gene is TRBV19, the J gene TRBJ2-2; the D gene is possibly TRBD2 (7 bases). V lost 3 bases, J lost 8 bases, and 13 bases lay in between. Germline CDR1 is LNHDA and CDR2 is SQIVND (reference sequence). This CDR3 is 14 amino acids long. The CDR3 region has the DNA TGTGCCAGTAGTATTTGGGGGGGCCTTGGGGAGCTGTTTTTT. Translating it yields CASSIWGGLGELFF.

This chain joins TRBV19 and TRBJ1-1, with D possibly matching TRBD1 (6 bases). The V end was cut by 9 bases, the J end by 4 bases, with 24 bases between. Germline CDR1 is LNHDA and CDR2 is SQIVND (reference sequence). The CDR3 consists of 16 residues. As DNA, the CDR3 is TGTGCCAGGAGGGAAGGGGGTGTAGTATGTTTCACTGAAGCTTTCTTT. Encoded protein: CARREGGVVCFTEAFF. Together with reference TRBV19 and TRBJ1-1, the CDR3 gives the full variable domain: DGGITQSPKYLFRKEGQNVTLSCEQNLNHDAMYWYRQDPGQGLRLIYYSQIVNDFQKGDIAEGYSVSREKKESFPLTVTSAQKNPTAFYLCARREGGVVCFTEAFFGQGTRLTVV.